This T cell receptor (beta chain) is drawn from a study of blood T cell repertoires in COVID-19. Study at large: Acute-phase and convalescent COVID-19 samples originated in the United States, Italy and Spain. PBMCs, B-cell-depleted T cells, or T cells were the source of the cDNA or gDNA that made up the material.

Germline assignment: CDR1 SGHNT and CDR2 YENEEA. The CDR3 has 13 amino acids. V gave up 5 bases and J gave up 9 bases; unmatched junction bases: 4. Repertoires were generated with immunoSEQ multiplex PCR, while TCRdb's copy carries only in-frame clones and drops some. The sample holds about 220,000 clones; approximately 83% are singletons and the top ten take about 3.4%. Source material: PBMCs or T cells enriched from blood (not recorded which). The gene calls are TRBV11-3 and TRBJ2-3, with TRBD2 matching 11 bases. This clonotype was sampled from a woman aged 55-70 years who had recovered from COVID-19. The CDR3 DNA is TGTGCCAGCAGCCAACTAGCGGGGGTAACGCAGTATTTT. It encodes CASSQLAGVTQYF.